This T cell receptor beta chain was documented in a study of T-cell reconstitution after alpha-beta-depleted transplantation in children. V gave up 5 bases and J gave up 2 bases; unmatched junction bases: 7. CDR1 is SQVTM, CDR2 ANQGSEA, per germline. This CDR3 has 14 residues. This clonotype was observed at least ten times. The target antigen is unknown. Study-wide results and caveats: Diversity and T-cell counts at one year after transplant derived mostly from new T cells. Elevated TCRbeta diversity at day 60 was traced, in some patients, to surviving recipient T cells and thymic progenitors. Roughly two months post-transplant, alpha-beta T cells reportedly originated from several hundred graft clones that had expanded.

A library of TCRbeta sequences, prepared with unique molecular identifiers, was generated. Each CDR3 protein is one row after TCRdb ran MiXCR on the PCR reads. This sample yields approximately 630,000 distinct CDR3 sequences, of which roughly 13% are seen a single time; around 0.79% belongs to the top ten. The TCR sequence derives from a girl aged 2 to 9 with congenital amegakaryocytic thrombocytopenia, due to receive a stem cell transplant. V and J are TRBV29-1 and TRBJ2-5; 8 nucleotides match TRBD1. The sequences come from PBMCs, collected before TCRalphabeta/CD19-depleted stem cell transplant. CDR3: CSVSVTGAQETQYF. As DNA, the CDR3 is TGCAGCGTTTCCGTGACAGGGGCACAAGAGACCCAGTACTTC. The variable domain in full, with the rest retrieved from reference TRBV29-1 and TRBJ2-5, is SAVISQKPSRDICQRGTSLTIQCQVDSQVTMMFWYRQQPGQSLTLIATANQGSEATYESGFVIDKFPISRPNLTFSTLTVSNMSPEDSSIYLCSVSVTGAQETQYFGPGTRLLVL.